Described below is a single T cell receptor beta chain sequence and its context. This same CDR3 is encoded by further DNA sequences in the sample. The sample comes from a study of blood T cell repertoires in COVID-19. Turning to the study itself: COVID-19 samples collected from the United States, Italy and Spain covered acute and convalescent phases. Sources were T cells, B-cell-depleted T cells, or PBMCs; the material itself was cDNA or gDNA.

There are 13 residues in the CDR3. The germline gives CDR1 KGHSH, CDR2 LQKENI. Trimming stripped 2 bases from V and 3 bases from J, with 8 bases between. Assay: immunoSEQ multiplex PCR; the TCRdb copy retains only in-frame clones and omits some. Of over 200,000 clones in the sample, 89% are singletons; the top ten hold roughly 6.5%. The receptor was isolated from a man in his 60s who had recovered from COVID-19. Sequences were obtained from peripheral blood. This sequence joins TRBV18 and TRBJ2-7; D unclear. In DNA, the CDR3 is TGTGCCAGCTCACCAGCAAGGAGCTACGAGCAGTACTTC. Protein sequence: CASSPARSYEQYF.